In its sample, the clone carrying this T cell receptor beta chain was seen a few times. Antigen specificity is unknown. The data were taken from a study of CD8 T cells in ankylosing spondylitis. Regarding the study as a whole: What seemed typical of ankylosing spondylitis blood was a TCR beta motif built from eight highly homologous variants.

Libraries of TCR beta came from quantitative 5'-RACE with molecular barcodes. From the 5' RACE reads, TCRdb called clonotypes with MiXCR, one entry per CDR3 protein. Altogether approximately 400,000 distinct CDR3 sequences are present, about 15% being singletons, with the ten largest covering over 0.9%. Trimming removed 4 bases from V and 0 bases from J, with 12 bases in between. The CDR3 length is 15 residues. Germline V lookup: CDR1 SGHDN, CDR2 FVKESK. The rearrangement links TRBV14 to TRBJ1-1; D gene unclear. This sequence originates from a male donor with ankylosing spondylitis. The source material was blood, either unsorted or a sorted T cell fraction (not recorded which). In DNA form, the CDR3 reads TGTGCCAGCAGCCCGGGTCCTTTCATGAACACTGAAGCTTTCTTT. This codes for CASSPGPFMNTEAFF.